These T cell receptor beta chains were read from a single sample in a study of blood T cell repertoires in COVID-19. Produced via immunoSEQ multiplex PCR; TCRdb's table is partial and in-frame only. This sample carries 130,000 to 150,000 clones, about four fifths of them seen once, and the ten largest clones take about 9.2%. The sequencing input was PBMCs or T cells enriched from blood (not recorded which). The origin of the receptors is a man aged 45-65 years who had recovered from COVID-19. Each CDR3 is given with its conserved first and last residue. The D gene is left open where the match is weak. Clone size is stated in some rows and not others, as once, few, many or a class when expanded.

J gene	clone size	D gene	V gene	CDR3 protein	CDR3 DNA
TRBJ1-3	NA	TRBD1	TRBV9	CASSSLTGSSGNTIYF	TGTGCCAGCAGCTCTCTGACAGGGAGCTCTGGAAACACCATATATTTT
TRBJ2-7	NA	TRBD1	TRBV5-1	CASSRGQTASYEQYF	TGCGCCAGCAGCCGGGGACAGACAGCCTCCTACGAGCAGTACTTC
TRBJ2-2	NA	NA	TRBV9	CASSDGTSTGELFF	TGTGCCAGCAGCGACGGGACTTCGACCGGGGAGCTGTTTTTT
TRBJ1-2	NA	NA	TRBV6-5	CASSYSKLHGYTF	TGTGCCAGCAGTTACTCGAAACTCCATGGCTACACCTTC
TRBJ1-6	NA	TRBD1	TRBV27	CASSLSRRQGDSPLHF	TGTGCCAGCAGTTTATCGAGGCGACAGGGGGATTCACCCCTCCACTTT
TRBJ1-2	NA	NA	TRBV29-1	CSVEDLGPGGYGYTF	TGCAGCGTTGAAGATCTTGGGCCAGGCGGGTATGGCTACACCTTC
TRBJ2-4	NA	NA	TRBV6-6	CASSPGDAFIQYF	TGTGCCAGCAGCCCCGGAGACGCGTTCATTCAGTACTTC
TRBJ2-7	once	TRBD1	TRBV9	CASSVGQGVGDEQYF	TGTGCCAGCAGCGTAGGACAGGGCGTAGGGGACGAGCAGTACTTC
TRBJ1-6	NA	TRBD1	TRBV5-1	CASSLQARDRNSPLHF	TGCGCCAGCAGCTTACAAGCCCGGGACAGAAATTCACCCCTCCACTTT
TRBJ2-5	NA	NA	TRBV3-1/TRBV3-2	CASSQDGQGTQYF	TGTGCCAGCAGCCAAGATGGCCAGGGGACCCAGTACTTC
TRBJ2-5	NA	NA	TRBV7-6	CASSFRGPQETQYF	TGTGCCAGCAGCTTTAGGGGTCCCCAAGAGACCCAGTACTTC
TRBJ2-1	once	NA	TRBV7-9	CASSLVAGAYNEQFF	TGTGCCAGCAGCTTAGTGGCAGGGGCCTACAATGAGCAGTTCTTC
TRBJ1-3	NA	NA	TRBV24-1	CATSDPRGSGNTIYF	TGTGCCACCAGTGATCCCAGGGGATCTGGAAACACCATATATTTT
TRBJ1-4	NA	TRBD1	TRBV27	CASSPRRQGSEKLFF	TGTGCCAGCAGCCCCAGAAGACAGGGCAGTGAAAAACTGTTTTTT
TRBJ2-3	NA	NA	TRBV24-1	CATSDLKTGANTQYF	TGTGCCACCAGTGATTTGAAGACAGGAGCAAATACGCAGTATTTT
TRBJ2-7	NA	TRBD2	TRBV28	CASALGTSVSYEQYF	TGTGCCAGCGCCTTGGGGACTAGCGTCTCCTACGAGCAGTACTTC
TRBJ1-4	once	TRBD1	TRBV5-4	CASSKSRDRADEKLFF	TGTGCCAGCAGCAAGTCCCGGGACAGGGCTGATGAAAAACTGTTTTTT
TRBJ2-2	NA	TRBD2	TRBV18	CASSPRGLAGPNTGELFF	TGTGCCAGCTCACCTCGCGGACTAGCGGGGCCGAACACCGGGGAGCTGTTTTTT
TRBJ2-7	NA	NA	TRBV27	CASSQQGFSSSYEQYF	TGTGCCAGCAGTCAGCAGGGGTTCTCCAGCTCCTACGAGCAGTACTTC
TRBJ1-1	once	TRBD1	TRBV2	CASPDRGSSFF	TGTGCCAGCCCGGACAGGGGCTCGTCTTTCTTT
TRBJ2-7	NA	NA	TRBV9	CASSVSVGGGGEQYF	TGTGCCAGCAGCGTATCAGTTGGGGGCGGAGGAGAGCAGTACTTC
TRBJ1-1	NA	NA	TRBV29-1	CSAQQGSNTEAFF	TGCAGCGCTCAACAGGGCTCAAACACTGAAGCTTTCTTT
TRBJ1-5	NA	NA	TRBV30	CAWSGGRVNNQPQHF	TGTGCCTGGAGTGGAGGGAGGGTCAACAATCAGCCCCAGCATTTT
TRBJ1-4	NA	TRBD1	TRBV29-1	CSVGDRGGEKLFF	TGCAGCGTTGGGGACAGGGGAGGAGAAAAACTGTTTTTT
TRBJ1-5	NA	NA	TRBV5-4	CASSFGGPGQPQHF	TGTGCCAGCAGCTTCGGGGGACCTGGGCAGCCCCAGCATTTT
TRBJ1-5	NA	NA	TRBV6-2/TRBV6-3	CASSDSANQPQHF	TGTGCCAGCAGCGACAGCGCTAATCAGCCCCAGCATTTT
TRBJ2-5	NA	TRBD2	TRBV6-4	CASSDEAGGPETQYF	TGTGCCAGCAGTGACGAGGCGGGGGGGCCGGAGACCCAGTACTTC
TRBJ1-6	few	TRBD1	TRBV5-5	CASSWGQGNSPLHF	TGTGCCAGCAGCTGGGGACAGGGGAATTCACCCCTCCACTTT
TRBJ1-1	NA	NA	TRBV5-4	CASSLDGLRDTEAFF	TGTGCCAGCAGCCTAGACGGGCTCAGGGACACTGAAGCTTTCTTT
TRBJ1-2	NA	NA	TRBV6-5	CASSYSGGNYGYTF	TGTGCCAGCAGTTACTCAGGAGGGAACTATGGCTACACCTTC
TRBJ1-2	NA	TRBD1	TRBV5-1	CASRKNTGDWGHVGGYTF	TGCGCCAGTAGGAAAAACACAGGGGATTGGGGACATGTCGGCGGCTACACCTTC
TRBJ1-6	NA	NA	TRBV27	CASSYGTPTYSPLHF	TGTGCCAGCAGCTACGGGACACCTACCTATTCACCCCTCCACTTT
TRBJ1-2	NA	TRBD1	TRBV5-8	CASSLYRGYGYTF	TGTGCCAGCAGCTTGTACAGGGGTTATGGCTACACCTTC
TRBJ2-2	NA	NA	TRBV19	CASSMGYTGELFF	TGTGCCAGTAGTATGGGCTACACCGGGGAGCTGTTTTTT
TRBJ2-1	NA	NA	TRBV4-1	CASSQEETQYNEQFF	TGCGCCAGCAGCCAAGAAGAGACTCAATACAATGAGCAGTTCTTC
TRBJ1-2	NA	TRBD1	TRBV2	CASSGQGANYGYTF	TGTGCCAGCAGTGGACAGGGGGCGAACTATGGCTACACCTTC
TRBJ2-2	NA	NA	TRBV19	CASSKSNTGELFF	TGTGCCAGTAGTAAGAGTAACACCGGGGAGCTGTTTTTT
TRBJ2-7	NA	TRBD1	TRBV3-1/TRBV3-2	CASSQRTGVSYEQYF	TGTGCCAGCAGCCAAAGGACAGGGGTCTCCTACGAGCAGTACTTC
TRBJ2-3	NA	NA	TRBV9	CASSLTGTDTQYF	TGTGCCAGCAGCTTGACAGGCACAGATACGCAGTATTTT
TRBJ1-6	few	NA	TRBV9	CASSVEGETSSPLHF	TGTGCCAGCAGCGTAGAGGGGGAAACGAGTTCACCCCTCCACTTT
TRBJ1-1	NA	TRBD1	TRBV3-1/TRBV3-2	CASSQARDRGTEAFF	TGTGCCAGCAGCCAGGCCCGGGACAGGGGCACTGAAGCTTTCTTT
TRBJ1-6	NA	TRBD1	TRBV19	CASSLGQGGNNSPLHF	TGTGCCAGTAGTTTGGGACAGGGAGGCAATAATTCACCCCTCCACTTT
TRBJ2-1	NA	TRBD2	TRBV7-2	CASSLEMAGVRNEQFF	TGTGCCAGCAGCTTAGAAATGGCGGGGGTGAGGAATGAGCAGTTCTTC
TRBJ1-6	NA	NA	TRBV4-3	CASSQGGHRNSPLHF	TGCGCCAGCAGCCAAGGCGGACATCGGAATTCACCCCTCCACTTT
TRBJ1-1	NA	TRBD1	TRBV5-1	CASSLAGGTGPRSTEAFF	TGCGCCAGCAGCTTGGCCGGCGGGACAGGACCCCGCAGCACTGAAGCTTTCTTT
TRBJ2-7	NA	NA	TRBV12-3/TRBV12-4	CASSLQDYYEQYF	TGTGCCAGCAGTTTACAGGACTACTACGAGCAGTACTTC
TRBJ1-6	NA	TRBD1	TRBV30	CAWSAGQGRSPLHF	TGTGCCTGGAGCGCGGGACAGGGGAGATCACCCCTCCACTTT
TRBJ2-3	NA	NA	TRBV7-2	CASSLDSGVADTQYF	TGTGCCAGCAGCTTAGATTCGGGGGTGGCTGATACGCAGTATTTT